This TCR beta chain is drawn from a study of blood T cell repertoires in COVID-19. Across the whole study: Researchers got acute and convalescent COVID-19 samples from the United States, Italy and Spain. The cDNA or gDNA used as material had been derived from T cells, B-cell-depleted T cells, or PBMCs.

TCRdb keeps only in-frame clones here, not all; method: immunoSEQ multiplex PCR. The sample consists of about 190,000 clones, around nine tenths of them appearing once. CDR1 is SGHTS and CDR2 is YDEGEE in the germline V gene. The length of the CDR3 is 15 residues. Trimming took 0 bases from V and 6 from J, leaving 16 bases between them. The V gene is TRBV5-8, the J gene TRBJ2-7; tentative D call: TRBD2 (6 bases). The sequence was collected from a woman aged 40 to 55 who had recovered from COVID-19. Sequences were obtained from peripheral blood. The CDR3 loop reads CASSLAWSGGAEQYF. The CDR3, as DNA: TGTGCCAGCAGCTTGGCCTGGTCAGGAGGGGCCGAGCAGTACTTC. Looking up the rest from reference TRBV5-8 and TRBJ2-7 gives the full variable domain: EAGVTQSPTHLIKTRGQQATLRCSPISGHTSVYWYQQALGLGLQFLLWYDEGEERNRGNFPPRFSGRQFPNYSSELNVNALELEDSALYLCASSLAWSGGAEQYFGPGTRLTVT.